This TCR beta chain comes out of a study of glioma-infiltrating T cells. Germline V lookup: CDR1 SGHAT, CDR2 FQDESV (reference sequence). This CDR3 is 11 amino acids long. V trimming: 8 bases; J trimming: 8 bases; junction bases outside the gene matches: 3. Using RNA template, CDR3s of TCR alpha and beta were amplified with iRepertoire arm-PCR. Tissue mRNA or PBMC total RNA, roughly 100-400 ng, went into one-step reverse transcription and amplification. TCRdb reprocessed the multiplex PCR reads via MiXCR and lists one record per CDR3 protein. The table shows 90,000 to 110,000 distinct CDR3 sequences, with under 30% occurring only once. Study conclusions and caveats: Gliomas, especially low-grade, showed above-expected tissue-blood divergence; non-neoplastic patients showed below. Tissue and blood shared very few CDR3 sequences.

Concerning this clonotype: Its antigen remains unknown.

The chain links TRBV11-1 to TRBJ2-1; TRBD2 matches 7 bases. Specimen: glioma tissue, nonneoplastic brain tissue, or PBMCs (not recorded which). The clonotype was recovered from a human donor with low-grade glioma or glioblastoma, undergoing nonglioma brain surgery, or in good health (not recorded which). CDR3 sequence (DNA): TGTGCCAGCCAACTAGCGCATGAGCAGTTCTTC. It is translated as CASQLAHEQFF.